The rows below give T cell receptor beta chains drawn from one sample of a study of T cells in Graves' hyperthyroidism and ophthalmopathy. TCRdb ran MiXCR on the multiplex PCR reads and lists one entry per CDR3 protein. The table records approximately 600,000 distinct CDR3 sequences, 15% to 20% of them present only once. The sequenced sample was blood. The receptor source for this set is a woman aged 25-40 years with Graves' hyperthyroidism. The CDR3 runs from the conserved cysteine through the conserved F or W. D genes are given only for firm matches. Clone size is not always given. Where it is, it says once, few, many or a class for expanded clones.

d_gene	v_gene	j_gene	abundance	CDR3aa	CDR3nt
TRBD2	TRBV28	TRBJ2-5	few	CASSPSSLGLAGVGGETQYF	TGTGCCAGCAGCCCTTCCTCTCTTGGACTAGCGGGAGTTGGTGGGGAGACCCAGTACTTC
NA	TRBV11-1	TRBJ1-1	NA	CASSQTPYAEAFF	TGTGCCAGCTCTCAAACCCCGTATGCTGAAGCTTTCTTT
TRBD1	TRBV5-1	TRBJ1-5	few	CASNFTTGLNQPQHF	TGCGCCAGCAACTTTACGACAGGGTTGAATCAGCCCCAGCATTTT
TRBD1	TRBV6-4	TRBJ2-2	NA	CASSNGATGDSGELFF	TGTGCCAGCAGTAATGGTGCGACAGGGGACTCCGGGGAGCTGTTTTTT
TRBD2	TRBV29-1	TRBJ2-5	NA	CSVRGASGRQETQYF	TGCAGCGTCCGAGGGGCTAGCGGGAGACAAGAGACCCAGTACTTC
NA	TRBV12-3/TRBV12-4	TRBJ2-6	few	CASSQEYSGANVLTF	TGTGCCAGCAGTCAGGAGTACTCTGGGGCCAACGTCCTGACTTTC
NA	TRBV7-3	TRBJ2-3	few	CASSLRPRALEDTQYF	TGTGCCAGCAGCTTAAGACCGCGCGCCCTGGAGGATACGCAGTATTTT
TRBD1	TRBV20-1	TRBJ2-1	many	CSARQGSSYNEQFF	TGCAGTGCACGACAGGGCAGCTCCTACAATGAGCAGTTCTTC
NA	TRBV19	TRBJ1-1	many	CASNSGLTEAFF	TGTGCCAGTAATTCGGGGCTCACTGAAGCTTTCTTT
NA	TRBV6-1	TRBJ2-7	NA	CASSSNREFGYEQYF	TGTGCCAGCAGTTCAAACAGGGAATTTGGCTACGAGCAGTACTTC
NA	TRBV7-2	TRBJ2-7	NA	CASSNRAYYEQYF	TGTGCCAGCAGCAACCGGGCGTACTACGAGCAGTACTTC